This TCR beta chain came from a study of T cells in Graves' hyperthyroidism and ophthalmopathy (dated by TCRdb to between 2018 and 2020). About the study as a whole: Peripheral blood samples were taken at initial diagnosis, before any treatment was given. TCR V-J signatures able to tell the groups apart were searched for in a discovery cohort of approximately 95 patients, of whom roughly 42 had Graves' ophthalmopathy and around 58 had stable Graves' hyperthyroidism. Prospective prediction of ophthalmopathy was tested in an independent validation cohort of approximately 19 hyperthyroidism patients and 15 to 17 patients who later progressed to ophthalmopathy. The roughly 99 discovery patients were divided at random into training and test sets in a 7:3 ratio. In addition, the study compared T-cell repertoires in thyroid tissue and in blood from roughly 6 Graves' hyperthyroidism patients. Once sampling was done, hyperthyroidism patients were given methimazole at a starting dose of 30 mg daily, whereas ophthalmopathy patients were given high-dose intravenous methylprednisolone. According to the paper, TCR Vbeta CDR3 sequencing was carried out on some 140 peripheral blood samples, which came from around 43 ophthalmopathy, 80 or so hyperthyroidism and about 17 progressor patients. Beyond this particular receptor, the publication reports: Most expanded thyroid clonotypes (frequency above 0.001) were also found in blood, which suggests that blood repertoires may mirror thyroid immune responses. In validation, the model predicted progression to ophthalmopathy with 60% to 71% sensitivity and roughly 72% specificity, a median of 6.5 months before onset. A model built on a 13 V-J signature distinguished ophthalmopathy from stable hyperthyroidism, reaching around 88% sensitivity and about 81% specificity in cross-validation and 80%/75% in testing. No statistical method was used to set the sample size in advance, and investigators knew the group allocation.

The V and J ends are trimmed by 1 base and 2 bases, leaving 18 bases between them. From the germline V gene (reference sequence), CDR1 is LGHDT and CDR2 is YNNKEL. The CDR3 holds 18 amino acids from the cysteine to the phenylalanine. The read is trimmed to its CDR3 DNA, 54 bases read in frame from base 1. Graves' hyperthyroidism was defined as stable when no progression to ophthalmopathy occurred over 18 months of follow-up. Hyperthyroidism patients were aged 18 to 65 years and newly diagnosed, with disease duration of less than 2 months. Patients with uncontrolled infections, other autoimmune diseases, pregnancy or lactation were excluded. Diagnoses were based on clinical symptoms, serum thyroxine and TRAb, thyroid ultrasound and orbital computed tomography. Ficoll-Paque density gradient centrifugation was used to isolate PBMCs from around 10 ml of fresh peripheral blood. Total RNA was extracted using Trizol reagent, and RNA quality was assessed on an Agilent 2100 Bioanalyzer.

Amplification of TCR beta CDR3 regions was carried out from RNA transcripts. The TCR CDR3 was subjected to a first round of RT-PCR using the HTBI primer set and the Qiagen OneStep RT-PCR kit. A second multiplex PCR round built the libraries, followed by size selection and purification. Paired-end sequencing of the libraries was performed with 100 bp reads on an Illumina HiSeq2000. The paper's data handling went like this. SOAPnuke was used to process the raw data, removing reads that contained adapters or uncalled bases, had a mean Phred below 15, or lacked an exact match to the constant primer or identifier. COPE v1.2.5 was used to merge the high-quality paired reads, and each unique nucleotide sequence was defined as a clonotype. Clonotypes were aligned to IMGT TRBV, TRBD and TRBJ reference segments using MiTCR v1.1. The analysis included only V-J combinations with a frequency above 0.0001, which together covered 98% to 99.2% of the repertoires. A TCS score was defined as the ratio of F50 (clonal expansion) to E x V (chaos), with BLOSUM62-based TCRdist applied between CDR3 peptides within each V-J. Welch's t-statistics and random forest reduced roughly 530 V-J features to roughly 13, which were used in a naive Bayes classifier (R e1071). Clones were called with MiXCR by TCRdb after fastp trimmed the public reads at Q25, and only in-frame beta chains were retained. Here each entry gathers all rows of one CDR3 protein and keeps the most common genes and DNA. V and J calls and clone size were set by TCRdb, not the authors. The sample has some 460,000 distinct CDR3 sequences on record, approximately 14% of them singletons. Almost 8% of the sample goes to the ten largest clones.

As regards this clonotype: Its antigen is not yet known. Base qualities are missing; no much larger clone stands one base away.

The sample consisted of blood. In this chain, TRBV3-1 is recombined with TRBJ2-1, and TRBD1 may be the D gene, going by 6 matching bases. This clonotype was sampled from a woman under 30 with Graves' hyperthyroidism. The CDR3 loop reads CASSQGTSNWGPYNEQFF. The DNA sequence is as follows: TGTGCCAGCAGCCAAGGAACATCTAACTGGGGGCCCTACAATGAGCAGTTCTTC.